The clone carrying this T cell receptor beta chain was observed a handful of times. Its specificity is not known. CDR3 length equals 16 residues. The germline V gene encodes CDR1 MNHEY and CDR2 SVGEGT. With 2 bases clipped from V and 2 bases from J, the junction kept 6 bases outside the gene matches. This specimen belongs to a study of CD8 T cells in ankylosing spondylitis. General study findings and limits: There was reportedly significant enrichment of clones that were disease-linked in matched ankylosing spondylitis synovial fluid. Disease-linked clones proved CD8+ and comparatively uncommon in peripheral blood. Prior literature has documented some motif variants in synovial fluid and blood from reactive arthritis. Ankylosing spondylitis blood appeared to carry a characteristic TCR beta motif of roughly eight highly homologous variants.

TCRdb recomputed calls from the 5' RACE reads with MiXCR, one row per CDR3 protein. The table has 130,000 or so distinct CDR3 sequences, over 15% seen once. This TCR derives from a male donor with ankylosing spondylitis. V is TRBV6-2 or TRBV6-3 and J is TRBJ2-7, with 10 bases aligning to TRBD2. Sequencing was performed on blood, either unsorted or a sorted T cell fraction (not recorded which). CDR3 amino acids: CASSYTSSGSPYEQYF. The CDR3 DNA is TGTGCCAGCAGTTACACTTCTAGCGGGAGCCCCTACGAGCAGTACTTC.